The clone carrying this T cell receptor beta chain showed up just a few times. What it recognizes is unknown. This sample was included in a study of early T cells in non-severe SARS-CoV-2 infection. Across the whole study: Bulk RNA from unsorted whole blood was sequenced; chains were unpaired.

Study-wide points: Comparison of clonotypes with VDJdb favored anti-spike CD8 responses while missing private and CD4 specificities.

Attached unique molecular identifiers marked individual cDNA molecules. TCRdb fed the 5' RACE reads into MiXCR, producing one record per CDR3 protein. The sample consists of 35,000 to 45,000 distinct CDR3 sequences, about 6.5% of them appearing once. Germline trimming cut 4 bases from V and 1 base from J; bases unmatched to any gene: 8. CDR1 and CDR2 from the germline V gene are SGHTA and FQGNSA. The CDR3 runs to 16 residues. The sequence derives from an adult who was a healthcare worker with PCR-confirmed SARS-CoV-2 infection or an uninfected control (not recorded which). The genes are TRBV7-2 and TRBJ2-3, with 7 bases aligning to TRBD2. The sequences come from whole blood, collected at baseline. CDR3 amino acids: CASSSGSGVGTDTQYF. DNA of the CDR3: TGTGCCAGCAGCTCGGGGAGCGGGGTGGGCACAGATACGCAGTATTTT.